The 32 T cell receptor beta chains below come from one sample, sequenced in a study of chemoradiotherapy in HPV16-positive cancers. Libraries were prepared by immunoSEQ multiplex PCR; TCRdb keeps only in-frame clonotypes and omits some of them. The repertoire holds around 12,000 clones, more than 75% seen once, with more than 5.5% in the top ten. This sample comprised blood, obtained from a patient who underwent chemoradiotherapy. These receptors were taken from a human donor with HPV-associated anogenital cancer.

This clone was seen just once. The J gene is TRBJ2-3, the V gene TRBV27; no reliable D call. This CDR3 spans 15 amino acids. The germline gives CDR1 MNHEY, CDR2 SMNVEV (reference sequence). The V gene lost 5 bases and the J gene lost 1 base, with 13 bases spanning the gap. CDR3 in DNA: TGTGCCAGCAGTCCTAGACTCCTAGGCACAGATACGCAGTATTTT. The encoded protein is CASSPRLLGTDTQYF.

The gene calls are TRBV6-4 and TRBJ2-2; weak D call: TRBD1 (5 bases). CDR3 length equals 14 residues. Germline assignment: CDR1 MRHNA and CDR2 SNTAGT. V lost 2 bases and J 6 bases, leaving 10 bases between the germline ends. The CDR3 protein is CASSDRGEAGELFF. The CDR3 DNA follows: TGTGCCAGCAGTGACAGGGGCGAGGCCGGGGAGCTGTTTTTT.

The chain is built from TRBV5-6 and TRBJ1-6, with 10 bases matching TRBD1. Trimming took 3 bases from V and 2 from J; bases not matched to a gene: 2. The germline V gene has CDR1 SGHDT and CDR2 YYEEEE. This CDR3 region has 16 residues. The CDR3 nucleotides are TGTGCCAGCAGCTCCGGACAGGGGGCCTATAATTCACCCCTCCACTTT. It yields the protein CASSSGQGAYNSPLHF.

The V call is TRBV9, the J call TRBJ1-3; TRBD1 matches at 7 bases. Losses at the gene ends were 0 bases for V and 4 bases for J; bases not matched to a gene: 7. The length of the CDR3 is 16 residues. CDR1 and CDR2 (germline): SGDLS, YYNGEE. CDR3 sequence reads: CASSVGRQGTGNTIYF. Here the CDR3 DNA reads TGTGCCAGCAGCGTAGGTAGACAGGGTACGGGAAACACCATATATTTT.

The table lists this clone with a count of one. The chain has TRBV19 and TRBJ1-2; 7 bases align to TRBD1. CDR3 length equals 13 residues. From germline, CDR1 is LNHDA and CDR2 SQIVND (reference sequence). V trimming: 3 bases; J trimming: 5 bases; junction bases outside the gene matches: 3. The CDR3 is CASSIETGYGYTF. CDR3 nucleotide sequence: TGTGCCAGTAGTATTGAGACAGGGTATGGCTACACCTTC.

This chain uses TRBV5-6 with TRBJ1-3; D not certain. The CDR3 sequence is 14 residues long. The germline V and J ends were trimmed by 1 base and 5 bases, with 10 bases remaining between them. The germline V gene has CDR1 SGHDT and CDR2 YYEEEE. The CDR3 spells CASSLRRGRNTIYF. CDR3 DNA sequence: TGTGCCAGCAGCTTGAGGCGCGGCCGAAACACCATATATTTT.

This chain uses TRBV29-1 with TRBJ2-4, with D perhaps matching TRBD1 (5 bases). This CDR3 spans 14 amino acids. Per germline, CDR1 SQVTM and CDR2 ANQGSEA. Trimming shortened V by 5 bases and J by 3 bases, and 14 bases separated the two germline ends. CDR3 region: CSVHPGLGKNIQYF. The CDR3 DNA sequence: TGCAGCGTTCACCCAGGGCTGGGCAAAAACATTCAGTACTTC.

The chain couples TRBV28 to TRBJ2-7; 10 nucleotides line up with TRBD2. Per germline, CDR1 MDHEN and CDR2 SYDVKM. This CDR3 is 15 amino acids long. Trimming at V came to 6 bases and at J to 2 bases, leaving 7 bases not matched to a gene. Here the CDR3 reads CASSLGLAVPYEQYF. The CDR3 DNA reads as TGTGCCAGCAGCCTCGGACTAGCGGTACCCTACGAGCAGTACTTC.

The J gene is TRBJ2-5, the V gene TRBV2, with 8 bases fitting TRBD1. The V gene end was trimmed by 5 bases and the J gene end by 5 bases; junction bases not matched to a gene: 13. From germline, CDR1 is SNHLY and CDR2 FYNNEI. CDR3 length: 16 residues. CDR3 coding DNA: TGTGCCAGCAGTCCAACGACAGGGGTCGTTGCGGAGACCCAGTACTTC. Translated, it gives CASSPTTGVVAETQYF.

This clone was observed a handful of times. CDR3 coding DNA: TGTGCCAGCAGTGATCAACCCGACGGCCTGTTTTTT. The encoded protein is CASSDQPDGLFF. The chain carries TRBV2 and TRBJ1-4; D not certain. The ends were cut back, 3 bases at V and 14 bases at J, with 13 bases in the middle. The CDR3 is 12 amino acids. The germline gives CDR1 SNHLY, CDR2 FYNNEI.

The chain is built from TRBV25-1 and TRBJ2-2, with TRBD1 identical over 8 bases. CDR3 length: 16 residues. Germline-derived CDR1 and CDR2 are MGHDK and SYGVNS. V lost 6 bases, J lost 3 bases, and 9 bases stayed unmatched. Here the CDR3 reads CASRRQGTTDTGELFF. The CDR3 DNA is TGTGCCAGCAGAAGACAGGGGACGACGGACACCGGGGAGCTGTTTTTT.

The gene calls are TRBV25-1 and TRBJ1-4; 8 nucleotides line up with TRBD1. Germline CDR1 and CDR2: MGHDK and SYGVNS. The CDR3 has 15 amino acids. V dropped 4 bases and J dropped 8; count of bases not matched to a gene: 9. CDR3 DNA sequence: TGTGCCAGCAGTGGTTCCCAGGGGGCGGGAGAAAAACTGTTTTTT. Translating gives CASSGSQGAGEKLFF.

The V gene is TRBV5-6, the J gene TRBJ2-6; the D gene is possibly TRBD1 (6 bases). Germline CDR1 SGHDT, CDR2 YYEEEE. The V gene lost 4 bases and the J gene lost 1 base, with 12 bases spanning the gap. The CDR3 extends over 16 amino acids. The CDR3 spells CASSLPQGSGANVLTF. Here the CDR3 DNA reads TGTGCCAGCAGCCTCCCGCAGGGGTCTGGGGCCAACGTCCTGACTTTC.

The chain joins TRBV25-1 to TRBJ1-5; tentatively, D is TRBD1 (5 bases). The germline gives CDR1 MGHDK, CDR2 SYGVNS. This CDR3 contains 14 residues. Trimming stripped 7 bases from V and 3 bases from J, with 13 bases between. As DNA, the CDR3 is TGTGCCAGCATAGGGCCGGGGCACAATCAGCCCCAGCATTTT. Protein product: CASIGPGHNQPQHF.

This chain links TRBV5-1 with TRBJ1-5, with D possibly being TRBD1 (5 bases). CDR3 length: 15 residues. The germline V and J ends were trimmed by 2 bases and 0 bases, with 9 bases remaining between them. The V gene's germline CDR1 is SGHRS and CDR2 YFSETQ. CDR3 nucleotides: TGCGCCAGCAGCTTCGGGGGGGGTAGCAATCAGCCCCAGCATTTT. Residues: CASSFGGGSNQPQHF. The whole variable domain, remainder taken from reference TRBV5-1 and TRBJ1-5, is KAGVTQTPRYLIKTRGQQVTLSCSPISGHRSVSWYQQTPGQGLQFLFEYFSETQRNKGNFPGRFSGRQFSNSRSEMNVSTLELGDSALYLCASSFGGGSNQPQHFGDGTRLSIL.

V is TRBV2 and J is TRBJ1-3; perhaps TRBD1 as D (6 bases). The germline V gene has CDR1 SNHLY and CDR2 FYNNEI. The CDR3 contains 13 residues. Trimming cost V 8 bases and J 2 bases, with 10 bases left between them. The CDR3 here is CASSDRPGNTIYF. The CDR3 DNA is TGTGCCAGCTCTGACAGGCCTGGAAACACCATATATTTT.

The J gene is TRBJ2-5, the V gene TRBV9; possible D gene TRBD2, 5 bases. Germline CDR1 SGDLS, CDR2 YYNGEE. The CDR3 runs 13 residues. V was cut by 2 bases and J by 1 base, with 6 bases left in between. DNA of the CDR3: TGTGCCAGCAGCGTCACTAGCCAAGAGACCCAGTACTTC. Its protein product is CASSVTSQETQYF.

J is TRBJ2-2 and V is TRBV7-2, with 10 nucleotides matching TRBD2. Looked up from germline, CDR1 is SGHTA and CDR2 is FQGNSA. V was clipped by 2 bases and J by 7 bases; unmatched bases: 4. The CDR3 is made up of 15 amino acids. The CDR3 reads CASSLRSGGNGELFF. The CDR3 region has the DNA TGTGCCAGCAGCTTACGTAGCGGGGGGAACGGGGAGCTGTTTTTT.

V gene TRBV19 combines with J gene TRBJ1-2; D unclear. Germline CDR1 is LNHDA and CDR2 is SQIVND (reference sequence). V lost 4 bases and J 4 bases, leaving 16 bases between the germline ends. CDR3 length: 15 amino acids. Here the CDR3 reads CASSRGADGGYGYTF. The CDR3 coding sequence is TGTGCCAGTAGTAGAGGCGCCGACGGAGGCTATGGCTACACCTTC. Full variable domain (remainder filled in from reference TRBV19 and TRBJ1-2): DGGITQSPKYLFRKEGQNVTLSCEQNLNHDAMYWYRQDPGQGLRLIYYSQIVNDFQKGDIAEGYSVSREKKESFPLTVTSAQKNPTAFYLCASSRGADGGYGYTFGSGTRLTVV.

The rearrangement uses TRBV7-6 and TRBJ2-1; TRBD2 might be the D (6 bases). The CDR3 is made up of 14 amino acids. Trimming pared 4 bases from V and 6 bases from J, leaving 13 bases between. Per the germline V gene, CDR1 is SGHVS and CDR2 is FNYEAQ. CDR3 DNA sequence: TGTGCCAGCAGCTCCTGGGGGGTAGGCAATGAGCAGTTCTTC. This codes for CASSSWGVGNEQFF.

The chain is built from TRBV2 and TRBJ2-1; 7 nucleotides line up with TRBD1. V shed 5 bases and J 0 bases; nucleotides not matched to a gene: 4. CDR3 length: 15 residues. Per the germline V gene, CDR1 is SNHLY and CDR2 is FYNNEI. The CDR3, as DNA: TGTGCCAGCAGTAGACAGGGCAGCTCCTACAATGAGCAGTTCTTC. Encoded protein: CASSRQGSSYNEQFF.

J is TRBJ1-5 and V is TRBV30; 9 bases agree with TRBD1. J gave up 6 bases and V 3 bases, and 3 bases lay outside the gene matches. Germline V gene sequence: CDR1 GTSNPN, CDR2 SVGIG (reference sequence). This CDR3 spans 13 amino acids. This chain's CDR3 is CAWSDRGGQPQHF. CDR3 sequence (DNA): TGTGCCTGGAGCGACAGGGGGGGTCAGCCCCAGCATTTT.

To note about this clone: This sample also contains other DNA sequences that code for the same CDR3. The chain has TRBV7-8 and TRBJ2-7; 7 bases agree with TRBD2. The V segment lost 1 base and the J segment 5 bases; nucleotides outside the gene matches: 14. Germline V gene data show CDR1 as SGHVS and CDR2 as FQNEAQ. The CDR3 length is 17 residues. The DNA of the CDR3 is TGTGCCAGCAGCTTAGAGGTCCCCGGGACGGGGACTAACGAGCAGTACGTC. Translated: CASSLEVPGTGTNEQYV.

The V and J genes are TRBV18 and TRBJ1-2, with D possibly being TRBD1 (5 bases). Germline V gene lookup returns CDR1 KGHSH and CDR2 LQKENI. The ends were cut back, 2 bases at V and 6 bases at J, with 10 bases in the middle. The CDR3 length is 13 residues. The CDR3 sequence is CASSPRQLHGYTF. The CDR3 DNA follows: TGTGCCAGCTCACCAAGACAGCTGCATGGCTACACCTTC.

The gene calls are TRBV2 and TRBJ2-7; D call uncertain. This CDR3 has 12 amino acids. Germline loops: CDR1 SNHLY, CDR2 FYNNEI. Trimming took off 4 bases at V and 2 bases at J, with 6 bases between the two ends. CDR3 sequence reads: CASSAGAYEQYF. The CDR3 nucleotides read TGTGCCAGCAGTGCTGGAGCCTACGAGCAGTACTTC.

The chain recombines TRBV5-4 with TRBJ2-1; 15 positions match TRBD2. Trimming cost V 4 bases and J 10 bases; bases outside gene matches: 6. Looked up from germline, CDR1 is SGHNT and CDR2 is YYREEE (reference sequence). This CDR3 comprises 15 residues. The CDR3: CASSPGLAGGLEQFF. The CDR3 DNA reads as TGTGCCAGCAGCCCCGGACTAGCGGGGGGGCTCGAGCAGTTCTTC. The full variable domain, completed using reference TRBV5-4 and TRBJ2-1, is ETGVTQSPTHLIKTRGQQVTLRCSSQSGHNTVSWYQQALGQGPQFIFQYYREEENGRGNFPPRFSGLQFPNYSSELNVNALELDDSALYLCASSPGLAGGLEQFFGPGTRLTVL.

The chain recombines TRBV7-3 with TRBJ2-2, with 9 bases fitting TRBD1. V dropped 4 bases and J dropped 0; count of bases not matched to a gene: 9. The CDR3 runs to 18 residues. Germline lookup yields CDR1 SGHTA and CDR2 FQGTGA. The CDR3 DNA reads as TGTGCCAGCAGCTCCGGGACAGGGAGAACCTCGAACACCGGGGAGCTGTTTTTT. This gives the protein CASSSGTGRTSNTGELFF. Variable domain in full (rest from reference TRBV7-3 and TRBJ2-2): GAGVSQTPSNKVTEKGKYVELRCDPISGHTALYWYRQSLGQGPEFLIYFQGTGAADDSGLPNDRFFAVRPEGSVSTLKIQRTERGDSAVYLCASSSGTGRTSNTGELFFGEGSRLTVL.

The chain combines TRBV9 with TRBJ1-1; 7 bases align to TRBD1. The CDR3 has 14 amino acids. V dropped 0 bases and J dropped 5; count of bases not matched to a gene: 4. Germline CDR1 SGDLS, CDR2 YYNGEE. CDR3 DNA sequence: TGTGCCAGCAGCGTAGACAGGGGTGGAACTGAAGCTTTCTTT. Protein: CASSVDRGGTEAFF. Looking up the rest from reference TRBV9 and TRBJ1-1 gives the full variable domain: DSGVTQTPKHLITATGQRVTLRCSPRSGDLSVYWYQQSLDQGLQFLIQYYNGEERAKGNILERFSAQQFPDLHSELNLSSLELGDSALYFCASSVDRGGTEAFFGQGTRLTVV.

V and J are TRBV5-5 and TRBJ2-2; the match to TRBD2 covers 7 bases. Germline CDR1 SGHKS, CDR2 YYEKEE (reference sequence). V lost 7 bases to trimming and J lost 5 bases; unmatched junction nucleotides: 2. The CDR3 length is 12 residues. CDR3 DNA sequence: TGTGCCAGCGGGAGGGGAACCGGGGAGCTGTTTTTT. This encodes CASGRGTGELFF. The whole variable domain, filled in from reference TRBV5-5 and TRBJ2-2, reads DAGVTQSPTHLIKTRGQQVTLRCSPISGHKSVSWYQQVLGQGPQFIFQYYEKEERGRGNFPDRFSARQFPNYSSELNVNALLLGDSALYLCASGRGTGELFFGEGSRLTVL.

The chain is built from TRBV5-5 and TRBJ2-3, with 11 bases identical to TRBD2. The length of the CDR3 is 17 residues. Germline CDR1 is SGHKS and CDR2 is YYEKEE (reference sequence). Trimming took 1 base from V and 6 from J; bases not matched to a gene: 10. DNA for the CDR3: TGTGCCAGCAGCTTGTTGGCCCTAGCGGGGGGCGAGGATACGCAGTATTTT. This codes for CASSLLALAGGEDTQYF.

This clone was recorded once. The chain links TRBV5-1 to TRBJ2-1; no firm D call. Germline CDR1 is SGHRS and CDR2 is YFSETQ. The V gene lost 0 bases and the J gene lost 7 bases, with 8 bases spanning the gap. The CDR3 runs to 13 residues. CDR3: CASSLGSKNEQFF. In DNA form, the CDR3 reads TGCGCCAGCAGCTTGGGATCTAAGAATGAGCAGTTCTTC.

The CDR3 sequence: CASSLAGTSSYNEQFF. The CDR3 DNA reads TGCGCCAGCAGCTTGGCGGGGACCAGCTCCTACAATGAGCAGTTCTTC. The chain recombines TRBV5-1 with TRBJ2-1; TRBD1 or TRBD2 may be the D gene (5 bases each). The germline CDR1 and CDR2 sequences are SGHRS and YFSETQ. Trimming stripped 0 bases from V and 0 bases from J, with 10 bases between. This CDR3 is built from 16 residues.